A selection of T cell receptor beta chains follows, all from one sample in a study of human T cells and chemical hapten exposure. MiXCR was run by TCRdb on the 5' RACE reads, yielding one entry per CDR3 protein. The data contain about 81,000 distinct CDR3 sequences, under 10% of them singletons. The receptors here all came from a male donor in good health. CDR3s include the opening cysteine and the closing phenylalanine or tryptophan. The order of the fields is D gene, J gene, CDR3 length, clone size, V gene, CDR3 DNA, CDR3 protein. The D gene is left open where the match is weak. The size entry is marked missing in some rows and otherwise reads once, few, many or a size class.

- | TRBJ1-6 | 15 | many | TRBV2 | TGTGCCAGCAGTGATTCAGTTCCCGACGATTCACCCCTCCACTTT | CASSDSVPDDSPLHF
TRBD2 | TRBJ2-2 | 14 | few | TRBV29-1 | TGCAGCGTCCCCGGGACTAGCGTCCCCGGGGAGCTGTTTTTT | CSVPGTSVPGELFF
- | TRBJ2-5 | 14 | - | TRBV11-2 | TGTGCCAGCAGCTTAGGAGTAGAAAAAGAGACCCAGTACTTC | CASSLGVEKETQYF
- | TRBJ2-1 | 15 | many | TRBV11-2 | TGTGCCAGCAGCTTAGATCAATGGTTGGGGAATGAGCAGTTCTTC | CASSLDQWLGNEQFF
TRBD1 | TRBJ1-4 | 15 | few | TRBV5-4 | TGTGCCAGCAGCTTGGCTTCAGGGGGGACTGAAAAACTGTTTTTT | CASSLASGGTEKLFF
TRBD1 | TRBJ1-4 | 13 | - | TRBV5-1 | TGCGCCAGCAGCCGGGACAGGGACGAAAAACTGTTTTTT | CASSRDRDEKLFF
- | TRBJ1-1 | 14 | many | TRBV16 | TGTGCCAGCAGCCAATCGTCAGGGCTCACTGAAGCTTTCTTT | CASSQSSGLTEAFF
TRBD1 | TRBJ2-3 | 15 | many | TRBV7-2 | TGTGCCAGCAGCTTAAGCGGGACAGGGGGCGGTACGCAGTATTTT | CASSLSGTGGGTQYF
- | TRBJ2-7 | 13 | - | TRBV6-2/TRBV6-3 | TGTGCCACCTCCGGGCACACATACTACGAGCAGTACTTC | CATSGHTYYEQYF
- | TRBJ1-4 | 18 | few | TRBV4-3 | TGCGCCAGCAGCCAAGATCCGATTAAAGATGCAACTAATGAAAAACTGTTTTTT | CASSQDPIKDATNEKLFF
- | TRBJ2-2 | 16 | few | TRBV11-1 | TGTGCCAGCAGCTTCGAGGAACGGCAGAACACCGGGGAGCTGTTTTTT | CASSFEERQNTGELFF
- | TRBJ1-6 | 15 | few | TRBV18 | TGTGCCAGCTCACCACCGGGGGAGGTTACTTCACCCCTCCACTTT | CASSPPGEVTSPLHF
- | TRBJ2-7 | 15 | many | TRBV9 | TGTGCCAGCAGCTTGGGGGAGACCGCCTCGCCCGAGCAGTACTTC | CASSLGETASPEQYF
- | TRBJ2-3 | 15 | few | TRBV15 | TGTGCCACCAGCAGAGATCCGGGGTTACCAGATACGCAGTATTTT | CATSRDPGLPDTQYF
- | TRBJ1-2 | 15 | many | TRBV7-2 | TGTGCCAGCAGCTTAGTCCCAGCAACTAACTATGGCTACACCTTC | CASSLVPATNYGYTF
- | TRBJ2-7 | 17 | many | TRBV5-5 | TGTGCCAGCAGCCCAAGGGACGGAGTTTGGGCGGGCTCCGAGCAGTACTTC | CASSPRDGVWAGSEQYF
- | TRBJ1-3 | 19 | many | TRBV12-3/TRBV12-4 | TGTGCCAGCCCCCCTGGGGAGCCGGCTCCCAACCGCTCTGGAAACACCATATATTTT | CASPPGEPAPNRSGNTIYF
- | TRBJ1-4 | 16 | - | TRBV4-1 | TGCGCCAGCAGCCAAGATGGAGGGCCAACTAATGAAAAACTGTTTTTT | CASSQDGGPTNEKLFF
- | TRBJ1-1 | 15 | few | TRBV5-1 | TGCGCCAGCAGCTTGAGAACGGGGGCAGACACTGAAGCTTTCTTT | CASSLRTGADTEAFF
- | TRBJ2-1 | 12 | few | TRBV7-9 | TGTGCCAGCAGCTCACAGGGTTACGAGCAGTTCTTC | CASSSQGYEQFF
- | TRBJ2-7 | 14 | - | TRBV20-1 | TGCAGTGCTCAGAAGGCCAACCAGGCCTACGAGCAGTACTTC | CSAQKANQAYEQYF
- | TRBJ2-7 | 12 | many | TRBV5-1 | TGCGCCAGCAGCTTGGGGCAGAAAAGCTGGGACTTC | CASSLGQKSWDF
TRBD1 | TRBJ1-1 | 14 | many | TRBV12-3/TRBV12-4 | TGTGCCAGCAGTTCCGGACAGGGAACCCCTGAAGCTTTCTTT | CASSSGQGTPEAFF
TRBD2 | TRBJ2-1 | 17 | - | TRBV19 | TGTGCCAGTAGTATGGGCCGGGAGGTGAGCTCCTACAATGAGCAGTTCTTC | CASSMGREVSSYNEQFF
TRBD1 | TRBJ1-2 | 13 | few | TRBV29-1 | TGCAGCGCAGAGGACAGGGGGCAAGATGGCTACACCTTC | CSAEDRGQDGYTF
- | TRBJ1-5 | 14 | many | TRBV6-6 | TGTGCCAGCAGCCCAACGACTCCTAGTCAGCCCCAGCATTTT | CASSPTTPSQPQHF
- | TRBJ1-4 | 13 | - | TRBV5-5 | TGTGCCAGCAGTTTGGGACTGCATGAAAAACTGTTTTTT | CASSLGLHEKLFF
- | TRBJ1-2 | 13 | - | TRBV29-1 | TGCAGCGTTGAAGGGGGACCCACCTATGGCGACACCTTC | CSVEGGPTYGDTF
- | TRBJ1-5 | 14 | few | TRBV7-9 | TGTGCCAGCAGCTTAGTGGGCCAGGGACAGCCCCAGCATTTT | CASSLVGQGQPQHF
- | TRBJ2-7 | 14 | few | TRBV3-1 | TGTGCCAGCAGCCAAGACTCAGGATTCTACGAGCAGTACTTC | CASSQDSGFYEQYF
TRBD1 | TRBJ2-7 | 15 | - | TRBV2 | TGTGCCAGCAGAGCTGGGACAGGGGGCTCCTACGAGCAGTACTTC | CASRAGTGGSYEQYF
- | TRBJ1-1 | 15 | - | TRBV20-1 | TGCAGTGCTTATACTCGTCCGGGGGTAGGCACTGAAGCTTTCTTT | CSAYTRPGVGTEAFF
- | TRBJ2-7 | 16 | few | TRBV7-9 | TGTGCCAGCAGCTCGCTTCGGACAGCGGGGACCTACGAGCAGTACTTC | CASSSLRTAGTYEQYF
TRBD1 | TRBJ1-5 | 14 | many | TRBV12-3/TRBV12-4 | TGTGCCAGCAGTTTAACAGGGGGCGAACAGCCCCAGCATTTT | CASSLTGGEQPQHF
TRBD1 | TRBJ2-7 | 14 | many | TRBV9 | TGTGCCAGCAGCGGGACAGGGAAGGTCGGCGAGCAGTACTTC | CASSGTGKVGEQYF
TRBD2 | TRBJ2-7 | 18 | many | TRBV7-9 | TGTGCCAGCAGCTTAGGCGAGGGTGATGATAGCGGGAGCTACGAGCAGTACTTC | CASSLGEGDDSGSYEQYF
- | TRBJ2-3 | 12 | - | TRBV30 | TGTGCCTGGGGTCAAATGGCGGATACGCAGTATTTT | CAWGQMADTQYF
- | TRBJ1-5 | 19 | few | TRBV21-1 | TGTGCCAGCAGCAAGACATTACTAGGGGACAGGGGGTCCGACAGGCCCCAGCATTTT | CASSKTLLGDRGSDRPQHF
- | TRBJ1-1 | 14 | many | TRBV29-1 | TGCAGCGTTGTCGGCAGGCAGATGAACACTGAAGCTTTCTTT | CSVVGRQMNTEAFF
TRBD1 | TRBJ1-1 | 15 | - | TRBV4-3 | TGCGCCAGCAGCCAGTCCGGGACAGGGGACCCTGAAGCTTTCTTT | CASSQSGTGDPEAFF
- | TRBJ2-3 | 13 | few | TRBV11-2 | TGTGCCAGCAGCTTAGATCCGACAGATACGCAGTATTTT | CASSLDPTDTQYF
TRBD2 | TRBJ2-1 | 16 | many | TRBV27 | TGTGCCAGCAGTTTACATGGCGGGGGGGCGTGGAATGAGCAGTTCTTC | CASSLHGGGAWNEQFF
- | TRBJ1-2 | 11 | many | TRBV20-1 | TGCAGTGCTAGGTTGGGGGCGATCTACACCTTC | CSARLGAIYTF
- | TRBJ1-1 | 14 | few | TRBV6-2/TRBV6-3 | TGTGCCAGCAGGCCGACAGGAGGAAACACTGAAGCTTTCTTT | CASRPTGGNTEAFF
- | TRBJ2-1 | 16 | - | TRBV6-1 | TGTGCCAGCAGTGAAGGGTGGGGGCAGTCCTACAATGAGCAGTTCTTC | CASSEGWGQSYNEQFF
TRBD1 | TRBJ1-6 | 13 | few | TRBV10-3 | TGTGCCATCAGGGACAGGGGGAGTTCACCCCTCCACTTT | CAIRDRGSSPLHF
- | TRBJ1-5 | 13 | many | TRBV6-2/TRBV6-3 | TGTGCCACCAGGGTGGATGGCAATCAGCCCCAGCATTTT | CATRVDGNQPQHF
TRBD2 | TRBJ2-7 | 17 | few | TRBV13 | TGTGCCAGCAGCGGAACCGGACTAGCGGGAGAAAGCTACGAGCAGTACTTC | CASSGTGLAGESYEQYF
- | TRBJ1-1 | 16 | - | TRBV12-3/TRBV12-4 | TGTGCCAGCAGTTTTCATTTGTGGGGGGCAGCTACTGAAGCTTTCTTT | CASSFHLWGAATEAFF
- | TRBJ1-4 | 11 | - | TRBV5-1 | TGCGCCAGCAGCTTACAGGGAAAACTGTTTTTT | CASSLQGKLFF